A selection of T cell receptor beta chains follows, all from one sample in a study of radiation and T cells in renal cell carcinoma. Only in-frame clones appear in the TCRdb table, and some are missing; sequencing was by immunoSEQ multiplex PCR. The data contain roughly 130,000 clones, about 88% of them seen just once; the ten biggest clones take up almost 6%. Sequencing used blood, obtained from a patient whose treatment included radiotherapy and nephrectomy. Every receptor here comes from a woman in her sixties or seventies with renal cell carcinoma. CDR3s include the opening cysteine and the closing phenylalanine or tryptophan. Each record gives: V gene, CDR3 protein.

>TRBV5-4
CASSLVGGGATDTQYF
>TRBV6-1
CASSEVGPGRGETQYF
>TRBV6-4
CASSRTSEDTQYF
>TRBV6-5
CASSSTPGEKLFF
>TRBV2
CASSEVGGTNEKLFF
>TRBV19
CASRRTGGAETQYF
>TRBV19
CASSKRGGTANTGELFF
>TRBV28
CASSLWGAYEQYF
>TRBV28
CASSRPGRLAPNTEAFF
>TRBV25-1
CASSGWAVPYEQYF
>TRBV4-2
CASSQILGAMGQGANTEAFF
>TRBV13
CASSLAGQLIF
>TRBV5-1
CASSLTGAGNQPQHF
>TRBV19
CASSIGFTDTQYF
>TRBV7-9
CASSLEGGTVGNTIYF
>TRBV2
CASSELGGGSEKLFF
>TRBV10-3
CAMGDSYEQYF
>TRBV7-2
CASSQGRLNTEAFF
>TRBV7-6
CASSFGQGPISYNEQFF
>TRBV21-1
CASSQIPKQGCFGNTIYF
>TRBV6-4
CASSVGQGNSPLHF
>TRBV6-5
CASRTGFGYTF
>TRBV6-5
CASSGDGFNYGYTF
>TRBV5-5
CASSSGTGAVGYGYTF
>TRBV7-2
CASSPGAGLAGTDTQYF
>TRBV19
CASSQVARGELFF
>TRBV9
CASSVGPGGSYEQYF
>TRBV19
CASSGGLAPSYNEQFF